A selection of T cell receptor beta chains follows, all from one sample in a study of T cells expressing NK-cell markers. TCRdb reprocessed the 5' RACE reads; each CDR3 protein has one entry and no DNA is given. The specimen's table records some 280,000 distinct CDR3 sequences. The sample was blood T cells: a sorted CD56 or NKG2C T cell subset, CD4+ or CD8+ T cells, or bulk PBMC T cells (not recorded which). The receptors stem from a man younger than 35 in good health. The CDR3 runs from the conserved cysteine through the conserved F or W.

J gene,V gene,CDR3 protein
TRBJ2-2,TRBV27,CASSSTLGLGGELFF
TRBJ2-1,TRBV10-3,CAISAGRIRDEQFF
TRBJ1-1,TRBV12-3/TRBV12-4,CASSPITGVVEAFF
TRBJ1-4,TRBV6-5,CASSYSIGQVEEKLFF
TRBJ1-2,TRBV12-3/TRBV12-4,CASSLGTDGYGYTF
TRBJ1-2,TRBV12-3/TRBV12-4,CASSPSGHYYGYTF
TRBJ2-2,TRBV12-3/TRBV12-4,CASSFSHGRALQTGELFF
TRBJ2-6,TRBV18,CASSPEIRVSGANVLTF
TRBJ2-7,TRBV7-9,CASSPDGRVEQYF
TRBJ1-1,TRBV5-6,CASSLVGGGYNTEAFF
TRBJ2-2,TRBV7-7,CASSPVAGDSTGELFF
TRBJ2-7,TRBV5-6,CASSLRAYEQYF
TRBJ2-3,TRBV7-2,CASSLSGRAEDTQYF
TRBJ1-4,TRBV12-3/TRBV12-4,CASSLGTGGEKLFF
TRBJ2-1,TRBV4-3,CASSQEAGHGPASSYNEQFF
TRBJ1-5,TRBV20-1,CSARDLGGGDYSNQPQHF
TRBJ1-2,TRBV12-3/TRBV12-4,CASTKPGDRGYTF
TRBJ2-2,TRBV27,CASSFRGTGTGELFF
TRBJ2-2,TRBV7-9,CASSQTSGSSGELFF
TRBJ2-7,TRBV28,CASSPHRGGGEQYF
TRBJ2-1,TRBV10-3,CAIRARDRAGNEQFF
TRBJ2-3,TRBV11-2,CASSPDLGGTDTQYF
TRBJ2-6,TRBV25-1,CASSVGANVLTF
TRBJ2-3,TRBV6-1,CASIGARQGGVTDTQYF
TRBJ2-2,TRBV25-1,CASRTSGVNTGELFF
TRBJ1-1,TRBV19,CASRTEGVYTEAFF
TRBJ2-1,TRBV7-8,CASSLQAGSSYNEQFF
TRBJ2-7,TRBV20-1,CSATDRVGSYEQYF
TRBJ1-1,TRBV7-9,CASSLRQDRDAAFF
TRBJ2-3,TRBV5-1,CASSLGTSGYTTDTQYF
TRBJ2-4,TRBV5-5,CASSLGGQGIQYF
TRBJ2-1,TRBV7-2,CASSSGDWRYNEQFF
TRBJ2-3,TRBV7-2,CASTKRSSTDTQYF
TRBJ1-2,TRBV20-1,CSARPGTAGYGYTF
TRBJ2-4,TRBV10-3,CAAGGPNIQYF
TRBJ2-7,TRBV28,CASSLLRDRGLYEQYF
TRBJ1-2,TRBV25-1,CASSEGQVYGYTF
TRBJ2-3,TRBV6-1,CASSASASGGTDTQYF
TRBJ2-7,TRBV2,CASSGRPGEQYF
TRBJ1-2,TRBV20-1,CSAVGQGRNGYTF
TRBJ2-3,TRBV20-1,CSARPNDRASTDTQYF